This TCR beta chain was identified during a study of T cells in Graves' hyperthyroidism and ophthalmopathy. Germline values: CDR1 DFQATT, CDR2 SNEGSKA (reference sequence). Trimming removed 6 bases from V and 6 bases from J; junction bases left unmatched: 13. The CDR3 has 16 amino acids. The investigators amplified TCR beta CDR3 regions from RNA transcripts. The HTBI primer set was used in a first-round RT-PCR of the TCR CDR3. TCRdb recomputed calls from the multiplex PCR reads with MiXCR, one row per CDR3 protein. The table lists around 600,000 distinct CDR3 sequences, more than 12% of them singletons. In this sample, this clonotype turned up many times.

The V gene is TRBV20-1, the J gene TRBJ2-3; 12 bases are a match to TRBD2. The sequence derives from a woman aged 50 to 65 with Graves' ophthalmopathy. Source material: blood. CDR3 bases: TGCAGTGCGCCCGATGGACTAGCGGGACGAGCCGATACGCAGTATTTT. Protein product: CSAPDGLAGRADTQYF.